The 13 T cell receptor beta chains below come from one sample, sequenced in a study of T-cell reconstitution after alpha-beta-depleted transplantation in children. Unique molecular identifiers were incorporated into the prepared TCRbeta library. Using its own MiXCR run on the PCR reads, TCRdb lists one record per CDR3 protein. The sample has a few hundred thousand distinct CDR3 sequences; about a quarter are singletons. Sequencing used PBMCs, obtained before TCRalphabeta/CD19-depleted stem cell transplant. The receptors come from a boy under two years old with Wiskott-Aldrich syndrome, due to receive a stem cell transplant.

The gene calls are TRBV12-3 or TRBV12-4 and TRBJ1-4; 7 bases match TRBD1. The CDR3 contains 15 residues. The V and J ends lost 3 bases and 4 bases, in that order; junction bases with no gene match: 5. CDR3 residues: CASSLSQGGNEKLFF. CDR3 nucleotides: TGTGCCAGCAGTTTGTCTCAGGGGGGTAATGAAAAACTGTTTTTT.

The chain recombines TRBV29-1 with TRBJ2-1, with TRBD2 as a possible D gene (6 bases). Germline V gives CDR1 SQVTM, CDR2 ANQGSEA. V dropped 6 bases and J dropped 3 bases, with 15 bases sitting between them. This CDR3 is built from 14 residues. The CDR3 sequence is CSVDFLAIYNEQFF. For the CDR3, the DNA is TGCAGCGTGGATTTCCTAGCGATCTACAATGAGCAGTTCTTC.

V is TRBV20-1 and J is TRBJ2-1; D uncertain. The CDR3 length is 18 residues. V was shortened by 1 base and J by 0 bases, with 19 bases between the two germline ends. Germline CDR1 reads DFQATT; CDR2 reads SNEGSKA (reference sequence). The CDR3 DNA is TGCAGTGCTAGAGTGGGGATGAACTCTTTGAGCTCCTACAATGAGCAGTTCTTC. It encodes CSARVGMNSLSSYNEQFF.

V usage is TRBV5-1 and J usage is TRBJ2-4, with D tentatively TRBD1 or TRBD2 (5 bases each). Trimming shortened V by 3 bases and J by 6 bases, and 22 bases separated the two germline ends. Germline V CDR1 and CDR2: SGHRS, YFSETQ. The CDR3 length is 17 residues. In DNA, the CDR3 is TGCGCCAGCAGCTATCAAGGGACGGCTCATCGGGGAAACATTCAGTACTTC. Its protein product is CASSYQGTAHRGNIQYF.

This clonotype was picked up a small number of times. The chain joins TRBV4-2 to TRBJ2-1; D is unresolved. V lost 2 bases to trimming and J lost 6 bases, with 11 bases between them. The CDR3 loop spans 14 amino acids. Germline V gives CDR1 LGHNA, CDR2 YNFKEQ. The CDR3 protein is CASSQTDHFNEQFF. CDR3 bases: TGTGCCAGCAGCCAAACGGATCATTTCAATGAGCAGTTCTTC.

J is TRBJ1-4 and V is TRBV4-2; the D gene is possibly TRBD1 (6 bases). Germline CDR1 is LGHNA and CDR2 is YNFKEQ. The CDR3 spans 15 residues. V lost 2 bases and J lost 4, with 11 bases in between. CDR3 sequence (DNA): TGTGCCAGCAGCCAAACTGGACAGCTTAATGAAAAACTGTTTTTT. This sequence encodes CASSQTGQLNEKLFF.

This clonotype was counted between two and nine times. J is TRBJ2-5 and V is TRBV12-3 or TRBV12-4; 11 nucleotides line up with TRBD2. The CDR3 covers 15 residues. V was pared by 7 bases and J by 2 bases, with 6 bases of the junction left unmatched. As DNA, the CDR3 is TGTGCCAGCACCTCTAGCGGGAGGAGGCAAGAGACCCAGTACTTC. This sequence encodes CASTSSGRRQETQYF.

V usage is TRBV3-1 and J usage is TRBJ2-1, with no clear D. The V and J ends lost 7 bases and 3 bases respectively, with 10 bases between them. Germline V gene sequence: CDR1 LGHDT, CDR2 YNNKEL (reference sequence). The CDR3 length is 13 residues. This CDR3 reads CASTSSVYNEQFF. The DNA for the CDR3 is TGTGCCAGCACCTCCTCAGTCTACAATGAGCAGTTCTTC.

This clonotype was observed a few times. The chain has TRBV7-3 and TRBJ1-1, with 7 bases aligning to TRBD1. The J segment lost 6 bases and the V segment lost 3 bases, leaving 10 bases of the junction unmatched. This CDR3 contains 15 residues. From germline, CDR1 is SGHTA and CDR2 FQGTGA. The CDR3 nucleotides read TGTGCCAGCAGCTTGAGGCAGGGGGGGGAGCCTGAAGCTTTCTTT. As protein: CASSLRQGGEPEAFF.

J is TRBJ2-5 and V is TRBV29-1; D is unclear. The V end was cut by 5 bases, the J end by 4 bases, with 11 bases between. In germline, CDR1 is SQVTM, CDR2 ANQGSEA. The CDR3 contains 12 residues. The CDR3 DNA is TGCAGCGTTAGAAGATCCTTAGAGACCCAGTACTTC. This sequence encodes CSVRRSLETQYF.

In DNA, the CDR3 is TGTGCCACCAGTGCTCGGGACGGAGGTAACACCGGGGAGCTGTTTTTT. It translates to CATSARDGGNTGELFF. This rearrangement joins TRBV24-1 to TRBJ2-2; D could derive from TRBD1 or TRBD2 (5 bases each). The germline V and J ends were trimmed by 5 bases and 2 bases, with 14 bases remaining between them. The CDR3 consists of 16 residues. CDR1 and CDR2 (germline): KGHDR, SFDVKD.

The rearrangement uses TRBV12-3 or TRBV12-4 and TRBJ2-1, with 14 bases matching TRBD2. Losses at the gene ends were 3 bases for V and 4 bases for J; bases not matched to a gene: 14. CDR3 size: 20 residues. This chain's CDR3 is CASSFWDRGGLAGAYNEQFF. CDR3 nucleotides: TGTGCCAGCAGTTTCTGGGACCGAGGGGGACTAGCGGGAGCGTACAATGAGCAGTTCTTC.

CDR3 in DNA: TGTGCCAGCAGCTCCTTGGCAGGGAGCGGGGATTCACCCCTCCACTTT. This codes for CASSSLAGSGDSPLHF. The V call is TRBV7-2, the J call TRBJ1-6, with D perhaps TRBD1 (5 bases). This CDR3 region has 16 residues. Germline CDR1 and CDR2: SGHTA and FQGNSA. With 4 bases removed from V and 8 bases from J, the gap between germline ends came to 18 bases.